This TCR beta chain was recorded in a study of T cells expressing NK-cell markers. Background on the study: The authors sequenced eight donors, of whom seven were HCMV-seropositive and one was seronegative.

Germline V gene lookup returns CDR1 SGHDN and CDR2 FVKESK. The CDR3 is 14 amino acids. TCRdb reprocessed the 5' RACE reads; each CDR3 protein has one entry and no DNA is given. The sample table includes about 410,000 distinct CDR3 sequences. The clonotype comes from a woman in her fifties or sixties in good health. This chain joins TRBV14 and TRBJ2-1. Source material: blood T cells: a sorted CD56 or NKG2C T cell subset, CD4+ or CD8+ T cells, or bulk PBMC T cells (not recorded which). The CDR3 protein is CASSQDRPYNEQFF.